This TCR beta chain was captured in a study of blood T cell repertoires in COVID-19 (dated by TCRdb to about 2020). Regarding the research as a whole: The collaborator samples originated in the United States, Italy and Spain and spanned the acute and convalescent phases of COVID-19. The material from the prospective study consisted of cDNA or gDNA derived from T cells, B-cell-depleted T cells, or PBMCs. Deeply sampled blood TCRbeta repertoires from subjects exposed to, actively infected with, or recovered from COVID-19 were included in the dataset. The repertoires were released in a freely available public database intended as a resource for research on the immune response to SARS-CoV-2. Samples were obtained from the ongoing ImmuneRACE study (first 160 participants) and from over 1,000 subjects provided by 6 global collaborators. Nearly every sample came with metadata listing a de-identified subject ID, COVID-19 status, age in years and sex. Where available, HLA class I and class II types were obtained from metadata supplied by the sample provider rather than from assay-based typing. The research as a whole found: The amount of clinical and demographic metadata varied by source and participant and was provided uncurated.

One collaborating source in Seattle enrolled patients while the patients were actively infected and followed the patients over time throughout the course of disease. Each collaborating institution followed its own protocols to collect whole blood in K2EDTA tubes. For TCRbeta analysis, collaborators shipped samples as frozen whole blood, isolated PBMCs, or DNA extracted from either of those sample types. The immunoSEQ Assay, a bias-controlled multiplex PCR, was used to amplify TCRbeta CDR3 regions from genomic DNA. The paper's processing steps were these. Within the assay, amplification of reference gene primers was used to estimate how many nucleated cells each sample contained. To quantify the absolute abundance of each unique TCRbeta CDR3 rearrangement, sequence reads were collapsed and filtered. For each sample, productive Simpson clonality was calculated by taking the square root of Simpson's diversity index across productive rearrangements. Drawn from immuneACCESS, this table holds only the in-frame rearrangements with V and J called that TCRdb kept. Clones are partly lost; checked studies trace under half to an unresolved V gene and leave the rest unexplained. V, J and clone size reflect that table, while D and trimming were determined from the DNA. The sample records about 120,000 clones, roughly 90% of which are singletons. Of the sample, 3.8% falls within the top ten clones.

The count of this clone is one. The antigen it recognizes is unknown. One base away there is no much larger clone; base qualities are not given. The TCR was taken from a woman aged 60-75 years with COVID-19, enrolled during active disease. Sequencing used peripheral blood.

DNA sequence: TGTGCCATCAGTTTTGGACAGGGCTATGAAGCTTTCTTT. This gives the protein CAISFGQGYEAFF. The chain is assembled from TRBV10-3 and TRBJ1-1; 8 of the junction bases match TRBD1. Here V drops 5 bases and J drops 7 bases, and the junction holds 6 bases not matched to any gene. CDR1 and CDR2 are drawn from the germline V gene: ENHRY, SYGVKD. From cysteine to phenylalanine, the CDR3 is 13 amino acids long. The CDR3 DNA has 39 bases and is translated from base 1.